This T cell receptor (beta chain) was sequenced during a study of blood T cell repertoires in COVID-19. Study-wide context: Both acute and convalescent COVID-19 samples were obtained from the United States, Italy and Spain. Sources were T cells, B-cell-depleted T cells, or PBMCs; the material itself was cDNA or gDNA.

Ages ranged from about 18 to 89 years, with residence in some 25 US areas. Germline V CDR1 and CDR2: SGHRS, YFSETQ. This CDR3 contains 15 residues. Germline trimming cut 6 bases from V and 5 bases from J; bases unmatched to any gene: 8. Per the study methods: The authors estimated nucleated cell counts from reference gene primer amplification. This table comes from immunoSEQ multiplex PCR, and its TCRdb copy is limited to in-frame clones, with some not included. V and J calls plus clone size are reproduced from that table; the DNA served to infer D and trimming. The table includes about 360,000 clones, roughly 86% detected once.

The genes are TRBV5-1 and TRBJ1-6, with 7 bases that match TRBD1. This TCR derives from a man aged 40-55 years in a cohort exposed to, infected with or recovered from COVID-19 (not recorded which). What was sequenced was PBMCs or T cells enriched from blood (not recorded which). CDR3 in amino acids: CASKAGQPDNSPLHF. CDR3 DNA: TGCGCCAGCAAGGCGGGACAGCCAGATAATTCACCCCTCCACTTT. Complete variable domain (other parts from reference TRBV5-1 and TRBJ1-6): KAGVTQTPRYLIKTRGQQVTLSCSPISGHRSVSWYQQTPGQGLQFLFEYFSETQRNKGNFPGRFSGRQFSNSRSEMNVSTLELGDSALYLCASKAGQPDNSPLHFGNGTRLTVT.